This T cell receptor beta chain was sequenced in a study of cytomegalovirus exposure and HLA in healthy donors. Notes on the study in general: Most subjects had HLA-A and HLA-B alleles reportedly predicted accurately by TCR beta sequences.

The donors were healthy bone marrow donors. Only one count was recorded for this clone. The antigen is unknown. The germline gives CDR1 SGHNT, CDR2 YENEEA. The ends were cut back, 0 bases at V and 2 bases at J, with 4 bases in the middle. CDR3 size: 13 residues. Vbeta (60) and Jbeta (13) primers were used in the PCR. This table comes from immunoSEQ multiplex PCR, and its TCRdb copy is limited to in-frame clones, with some not included. Of about 94,000 clones in the sample, over 70% were seen once. The specimen was PBMCs. The receptor was isolated from a man aged 30 to 39 in good health and CMV-seropositive. The chain has TRBV11-3 and TRBJ2-5; D is unclear. The CDR3 region has the DNA TGTGCCAGCAGCTTAGAGACACAAGAGACCCAGTACTTC. It is translated as CASSLETQETQYF.